The source of this TCR beta chain is a study of cytomegalovirus exposure and HLA in healthy donors. Primers: 60 Vbeta forward and 13 Jbeta reverse. Some clones are missing from TCRdb's copy, which holds only in-frame ones; the method was immunoSEQ multiplex PCR. The top ten hold about 10% of the sample, which has roughly 150,000 clones, under 70% seen once. Comment on this clone: Its antigen is unknown.

The CDR3 sequence is 13 residues long. V lost 2 bases and J lost 5; bases outside the gene matches: 3. Germline CDR1 reads WSHSY; CDR2 reads SAAADI. Study findings and constraints: Most TCR sequences proved rare, with some public TCRs found in many donors. A missense DCLRE1C variant was associated with V- and J-gene trimming of TCR beta chains in a later analysis, and an independent cohort replicated the association. Excluded were some V segments that proved indistinguishable, including TRBV6-2 and TRBV6-3.

The chain links TRBV10-2 to TRBJ2-7; 7 positions match TRBD2. This TCR was recovered from a man between 25 and 39 years old in good health and CMV-seropositive. Sequenced: PBMCs. The CDR3 loop is CASSEVLANEQYF. CDR3 coding DNA: TGCGCCAGCAGTGAGGTACTAGCGAACGAGCAGTACTTC.